This T cell receptor (beta chain) was obtained from a study of T-cell reconstitution after alpha-beta-depleted transplantation in children. V lost 5 bases to trimming and J lost 8 bases, with 19 bases between them. The germline gives CDR1 DFQATT, CDR2 SNEGSKA (reference sequence). CDR3 length equals 14 residues. Molecular barcoding with unique molecular identifiers was used for the TCRbeta library. TCRdb reanalysed the PCR reads using MiXCR and keeps one entry per CDR3 protein. The table lists some 240,000 distinct CDR3 sequences, 9% to 10% of them singletons. This clonotype was counted at least ten times.

The sample was PBMCs from the stem cell graft donor, taken from the stem cell graft. This rearrangement joins TRBV20-1 to TRBJ2-1; D perhaps matches TRBD2 (6 bases). The sequence came from a human donor who donated a stem cell graft to a child with SCID. In DNA, the CDR3 is TGCAGTGCTCCTAACCCTAACGGGGGTTATGAGCAGTTCTTC. Translating it yields CSAPNPNGGYEQFF.